The clone carrying this T cell receptor (beta chain) was picked up many times. What it binds is unknown. This record comes from a study of T cell repertoires in cytomegalovirus infection. Across the study: Both recently identified HLA-C-restricted and well-studied HLA-B-restricted CMV epitopes were used in the study.

V lost 4 bases to trimming and J lost 8 bases, with 11 bases between them. The CDR3 covers 13 residues. Germline-derived CDR1 and CDR2 are MGHRA and YSYEKL. Study results and limitations: Frequencies of public TCR beta families were cumulated, and this identified carriers of CMV plus the relevant HLA. CMV-specific TCR beta clonotypes restricted by HLA-C dominated the ex vivo response.

MiXCR was run by TCRdb on the reads, yielding one entry per CDR3 protein. This sample has under 40,000 distinct CDR3 sequences, with 40% to 65% found just once. This clonotype was obtained from a human donor in good health (CMV status not recorded). Some clones in this sample may be carry-over from other donors' samples. The V call is TRBV4-1, the J call TRBJ1-4, with D possibly being TRBD1 (5 bases). The material was CD8+ T cells from cultured PBMCs, obtained from culture after CMV antigen stimulation. CDR3 in DNA: TGCGCCAGCAGCCCCGCGCCAGGGGAAAAACTGTTTTTT. It codes for CASSPAPGEKLFF.